This TCR beta chain was identified during a study of cytomegalovirus exposure and HLA in healthy donors (dated by TCRdb to the late 2010s). General notes on the study: An earlier analysis of roughly 610 of the donors reported 250 to 300 Gb of sequence data and 90 million to 120 million unique TCR beta sequences obtained from some 170 million T cells. About 280 gigabases of sequencing data and roughly 80 million unique TCR sequences made up an early release that covered nearly 650 HLA-typed donors. The genetic ancestry cluster associated with self-reported Caucasian donors included 70% to 85% of the roughly 390 genotyped donors. The study aimed to test whether signatures of past pathogen exposure could be identified by cataloging public T cell receptors. Using immunosequencing, the study profiled T cell repertoires from 666 subjects and related those repertoires to cytomegalovirus serostatus. Along with the roughly 670-subject first cohort, a separate validation cohort of 120 different subjects was used. To predict cytomegalovirus infection status, the study combined high-throughput TCR immunosequencing, statistical association of individual TCRs with disease status, and machine learning. A later analysis re-examined previously published TCR beta repertoires from 600 to 700 donors and added high-resolution HLA genotyping to investigate patterns of TCR occurrence. In the later analysis, no new phenotypic data were used to find candidate immune exposures; instead, reliance was placed on TCR beta sequences and their occurrence across donors. An earlier analysis of around 640 of the donors used high-throughput TCR beta sequencing to judge whether each TCR beta V gene segment behaved as functional or pseudogenic. Donor age, sex, ethnicity and CMV serostatus were compiled alongside the repertoire data. Genome-wide SNP genotypes for about three fifths of the 666 donors were used in a later genetic analysis, which treated that subset as a discovery cohort. Every repertoire in the discovery cohort had been generated on one and the same sequencing platform. HLA typing covered class I and class II loci at four-digit resolution. The number of typed donors differed by locus: about 620-640 for A, B, C, DRB1 and DQB1; 500 to 550 for DQA1; some 610 for DPA1; and roughly 490 for DPB1. Because of strong linkage in the cohort, roughly five DR-DQ haplotypes were treated as single units for association and clustering. Among some 410 genotyped donors of the cohort, an average of roughly 240,000 unique TCR beta nucleotide sequences were sequenced per donor, roughly 18% of them non-productive. Results the study describes overall, beyond this receptor: Because some donors lacked HLA typing at each locus, the association tests relied only on the typed subset. A further reported finding was that TCR beta sequences accurately predicted the HLA-A and HLA-B alleles for most subjects in the first cohort. In an earlier analysis of around 600 of the donors, most TCR beta V segments were observed in productive rearrangements about 87% or about 30% of the time, broadly matching IMGT annotations. Cytomegalovirus status was reported to be diagnosed by the classifier with high specificity and sensitivity in both the original and validation cohorts. The study gave a list of about 150 TCR beta chains associated with cytomegalovirus. Compared with equally common non-associated chains, HLA-associated TCR beta chains in a later analysis were more clonally expanded and had lower generation probabilities. Correlated functional status among segregating V segments might reflect linkage disequilibrium, but an unknown experimental factor could not be ruled out. The authors suggested that the approach could potentially be generalized to other disease states and immunological phenotypes. A group of highly shared sequence variants was considered likely to be a technical artifact of the sequencing pipeline. Because the 87-base-pair reads could not distinguish some IMGT-functional V segments, including TRBV6-2 and TRBV6-3, those segments were excluded. The presence/absence analyses assumed that sequencing depth was roughly uniform across donors, and that assumption may not be true. A later genetic analysis reported fewer N-insertions in productive TCRs among donors in an Asian-associated ancestry cluster than the roughly 700-donor mean. Immune exposure information for the cohort was limited to CMV serostatus. The earlier analysis of almost 600 of the donors excluded roughly 17 rarely observed V segments, including chromosome 9 orphons, because counts were too low. A later analysis reported that several top co-occurrence clusters appeared linked to parvovirus B19, influenza, CMV and Epstein-Barr virus. A later analysis found that most CMV-associated TCR beta chains appeared HLA-restricted, with HLA associations seemingly driven largely by CMV exposure. The cohort was sequenced for TCR beta chains only, and without alpha or paired-chain data the features that could be detected were limited. Most TCR sequences were observed very rarely across donors, whereas some public TCRs were present in many individuals. In a later analysis, some 18,000 TCR beta sequences were associated with specific HLA alleles at a false discovery rate of 0.05. A later analysis found that TCR association rates varied across HLA loci, with DRB1 alleles showing the most associated TCRs and HLA-C alleles the fewest. In vitro tests confirmed that a few of the cytomegalovirus-associated TCR beta chains recognize cytomegalovirus antigens. Assigning TCR associations to individual alleles was difficult when HLA alleles, especially DR and DQ, strongly co-occurred. V-gene and J-gene trimming of TCR beta chains was associated with a missense DCLRE1C variant in a later genetic analysis, and the association was replicated in an independent cohort.

This clone was observed a handful of times. The target of this receptor is not known. No qualities accompany the bases; no much larger clone lies one base away. The cohort comprised around 700 healthy bone marrow donors. At the time of sampling, every cohort member was nominally healthy, though immune exposures that went unrecorded were likely present. The donor tested CMV seropositive, placing the donor among the approximately 290 seropositive members of the cohort. Each donor provided a peripheral blood sample, and peripheral blood mononuclear cells were used for TCR beta sequencing. Genomic DNA extraction from the blood cell samples was performed with the Qiagen DNeasy Blood Extraction Kit. The junction shows trimming of 3 bases on V and 7 bases on J, and the gene matches do not reach 3 bases of it. Including cysteine and phenylalanine, the CDR3 has 14 amino acids. Only CDR3 DNA is held: 42 bases, read in frame from base 1. CDR1 and CDR2, per the germline V gene, are SGDLS and YYNGEE.

The library was obtained by the immunoSEQ multiplex PCR assay. For the multiplex PCR, a mixture combining 60 forward primers for TCR Vbeta segments and 13 reverse primers for TCR Jbeta segments was used. The CDR3 region of rearranged TCR beta genes was amplified from genomic DNA by a multiplex PCR assay. The amplified TCR beta libraries were sequenced on the Illumina HiSeq System as 87-base-pair reads. The authors' pipeline ran thus. A later analysis tallied some 79 million unique TCR beta chains across the 700 or so repertoires, and around 10 million of those chains were shared by two or more donors. Raw reads were error-corrected and collapsed into unique sequences by a nearest-neighbor algorithm in which closely related sequences were merged to remove PCR and sequencing errors. V, D and J gene segments were assigned by aligning CDR3 sequences to IMGT reference sequences. For a sequence to be retained, a match of at least six nucleotides to both a V gene segment and a J gene segment was required. A rearrangement was called productive if the CDR3 had no stop codons and remained in frame with V and J, and every other rearrangement was called non-productive. CDR3 was defined by IMGT convention, running from the second conserved V-encoded cysteine to the conserved J-encoded phenylalanine. In an earlier analysis of 587 of the donors, sequences lacking an unambiguous match to a single V gene segment were excluded. In an earlier analysis of approximately 590 of the donors, a V segment was called functional when productive rearrangements were above 56.7%, and segregating when the standard deviation between donors exceeded 5%. To diagnose cytomegalovirus status from the catalog of TCR beta chain sequences, a statistical classification framework was built. A later analysis assigned V and J genes by comparing TCR nucleotide sequences with IMGT/GENE-DB human TR gene sequences. Using the TCRdist pipeline, a later analysis assigned CDR3 sequences along with most-parsimonious VDJ recombination scenarios. In a later analysis, every TCR beta chain was defined by the combination of its CDR3 amino acid sequence and its V-gene family, and reads without a unique V-gene family were dropped. To address suspected cross-contamination and a sequencing artifact, a later analysis removed a few hundred highly shared, low-generation-probability nucleotide sequences. In a later analysis, a clonal expansion index for each public chain was calculated from normalized within-repertoire ranks of inferred template counts. A later analysis computed generation probabilities with a VDJ recombination model fitted to out-of-frame rearrangements, and checked the results against IGoR. A later analysis scored TCR-TCR, TCR-HLA and TCR-CMV co-occurrence with hypergeometric tests, applying a repertoire-size bias correction to TCR pairs. In a later analysis, false discovery rates were estimated by permuting HLA or CMV assignments 20 times. In a later analysis, co-occurring TCRs were grouped using DBSCAN, with TCRdist sequence similarity added in when clustering inside HLA-allele-positive subsets. Co-occurrence clustering excluded repertoires with fewer than 30,000 or more than 120,000 public chains, plus five with anomalous nucleotide sharing. TCRdb stores this immuneACCESS table with in-frame sequences only. Part of the clones is absent; in the studies checked, under half of the shortfall reflects unresolved V genes, and no reason is known for the rest. The DNA gave D and trimming, while V, J and clone size come from that table. The sample records 150,000 to 200,000 clones, roughly 65% of which are singletons. The ten largest clonotypes hold about 4.7% of the sample.

The sequence joins TRBV9 to TRBJ1-4, with 10 bases matching TRBD1. The sequenced sample consisted of PBMCs. This TCR came from a man between 18 and 29 years old in good health and CMV-seropositive. The sequence in DNA is TGTGCCAGCAGCGCCTGGACAGGGGGTGAAAAACTGTTTTTT. This yields the protein CASSAWTGGEKLFF.